The T cell receptor beta chain described here comes from a study of spatial heterogeneity in lung cancer. Noted time point: blood at routine non-recurrence follow-up after resection. No cells were sorted before sequencing. The whole RNA sequenced was extracted from tumor, nontumor lung or frozen PBMC. A single record per CDR3 protein comes from TCRdb applying MiXCR to the 5' RACE reads. The sample holds tens of thousands of distinct CDR3 sequences; around 10% are singletons and the top ten take about 20%. This TCR derives from a male donor with early-stage non-small cell lung cancer. The source was PBMCs, collected at follow-up.

In DNA form, the CDR3 reads TGTGCCATCAGTGAGCGGACAGGGCCGAGCTCTGGGGCCAACGTCCTGACTTTC. It specifies CAISERTGPSSGANVLTF. J is TRBJ2-6 and V is TRBV10-3; TRBD1 agrees at 8 bases. V was clipped by 2 bases and J by 0 bases; unmatched bases: 6. The CDR3 spans 18 residues. In germline, CDR1 is ENHRY, CDR2 SYGVKD.